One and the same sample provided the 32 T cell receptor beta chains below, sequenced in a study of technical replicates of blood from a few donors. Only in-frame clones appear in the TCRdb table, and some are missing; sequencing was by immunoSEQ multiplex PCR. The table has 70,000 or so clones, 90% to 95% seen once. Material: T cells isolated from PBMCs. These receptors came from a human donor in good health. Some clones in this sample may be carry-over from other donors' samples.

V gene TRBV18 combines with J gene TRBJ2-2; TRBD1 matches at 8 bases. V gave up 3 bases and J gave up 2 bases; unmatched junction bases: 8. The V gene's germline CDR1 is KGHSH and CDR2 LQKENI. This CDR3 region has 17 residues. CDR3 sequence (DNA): TGTGCCAGCTCACCGGTTGGGACAGGACCTAACACCGGGGAGCTGTTTTTT. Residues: CASSPVGTGPNTGELFF.

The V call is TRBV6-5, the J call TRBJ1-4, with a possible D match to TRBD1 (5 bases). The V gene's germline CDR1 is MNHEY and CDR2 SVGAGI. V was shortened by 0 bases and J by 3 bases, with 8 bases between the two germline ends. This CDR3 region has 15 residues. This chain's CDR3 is CASSYSQGPNEKLFF. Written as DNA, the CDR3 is TGTGCCAGCAGTTACTCTCAGGGCCCTAATGAAAAACTGTTTTTT.

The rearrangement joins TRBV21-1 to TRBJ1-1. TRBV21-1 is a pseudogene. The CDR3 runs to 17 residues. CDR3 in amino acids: CASSKSFSGHGGTEAFF. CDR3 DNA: TGTGCCAGCAGCAAATCCTTCTCAGGCCACGGGGGCACTGAAGCTTTCTTT.

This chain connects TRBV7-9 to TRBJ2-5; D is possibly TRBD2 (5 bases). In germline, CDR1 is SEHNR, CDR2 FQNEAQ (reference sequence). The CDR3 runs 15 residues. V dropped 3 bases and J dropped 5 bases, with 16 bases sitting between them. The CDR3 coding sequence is TGTGCCAGCAGCTTGGGTAGCGCCCCTTGGGAGACCCAGTACTTC. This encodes CASSLGSAPWETQYF. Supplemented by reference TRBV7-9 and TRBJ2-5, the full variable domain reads DTGVSQNPRHKITKRGQNVTFRCDPISEHNRLYWYRQTLGQGPEFLTYFQNEAQLEKSRLLSDRFSAERPKGSFSTLEIQRTEQGDSAMYLCASSLGSAPWETQYFGPGTRLLVL.

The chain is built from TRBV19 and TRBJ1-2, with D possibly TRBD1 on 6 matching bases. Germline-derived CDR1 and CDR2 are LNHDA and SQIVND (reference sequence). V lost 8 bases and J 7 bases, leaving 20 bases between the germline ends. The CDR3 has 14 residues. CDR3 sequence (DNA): TGTGCCAGTGCTCCCATCACAGGGCCGGTTGGCTACACCTTC. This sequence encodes CASAPITGPVGYTF.

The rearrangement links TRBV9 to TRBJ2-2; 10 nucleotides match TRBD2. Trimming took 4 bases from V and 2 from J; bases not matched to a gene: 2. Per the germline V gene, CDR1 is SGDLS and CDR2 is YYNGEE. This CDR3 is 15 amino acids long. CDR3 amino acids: CASSPSGGNTGELFF. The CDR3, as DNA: TGTGCCAGCAGCCCTAGCGGGGGAAACACCGGGGAGCTGTTTTTT.

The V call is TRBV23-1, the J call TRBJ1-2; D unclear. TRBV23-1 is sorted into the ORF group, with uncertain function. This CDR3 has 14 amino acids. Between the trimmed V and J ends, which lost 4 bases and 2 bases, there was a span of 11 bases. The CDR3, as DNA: TGCGCCAGCAGTCTATTGGGCTACAACTATGGCTACACCTTC. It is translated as CASSLLGYNYGYTF.

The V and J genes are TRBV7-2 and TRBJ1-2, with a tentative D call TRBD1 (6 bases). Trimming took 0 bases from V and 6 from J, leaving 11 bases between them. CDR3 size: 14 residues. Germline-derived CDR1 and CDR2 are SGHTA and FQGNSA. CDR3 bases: TGTGCCAGCAGCTTAGCTGGGGGCGTTAATGGCTACACCTTC. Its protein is CASSLAGGVNGYTF.

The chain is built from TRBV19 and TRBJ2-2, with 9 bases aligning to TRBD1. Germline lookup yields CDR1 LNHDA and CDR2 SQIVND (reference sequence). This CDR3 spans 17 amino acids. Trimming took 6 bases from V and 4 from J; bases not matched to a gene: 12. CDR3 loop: CASRDRGIRPVTGELFF. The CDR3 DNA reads TGTGCCAGTAGGGACAGGGGAATACGTCCGGTCACCGGGGAGCTGTTTTTT.

CDR3: CASSPGDSELTDTQYF. Written as DNA, the CDR3 is TGCGCCAGCAGCCCCGGAGACAGCGAACTCACAGATACGCAGTATTTT. The chain recombines TRBV5-1 with TRBJ2-3, with a possible D match to TRBD1 (5 bases). Germline V lookup: CDR1 SGHRS, CDR2 YFSETQ. CDR3 length: 16 amino acids. Trimming stripped 4 bases from V and 2 bases from J, with 17 bases between.

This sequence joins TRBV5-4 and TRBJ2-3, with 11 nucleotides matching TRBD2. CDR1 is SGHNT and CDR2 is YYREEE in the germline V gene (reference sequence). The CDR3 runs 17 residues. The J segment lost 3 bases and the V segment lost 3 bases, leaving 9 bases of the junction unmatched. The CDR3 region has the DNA TGTGCCAGCAGCTCACGACTAGCGGGAATAGTTACAGATACGCAGTATTTT. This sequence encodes CASSSRLAGIVTDTQYF.

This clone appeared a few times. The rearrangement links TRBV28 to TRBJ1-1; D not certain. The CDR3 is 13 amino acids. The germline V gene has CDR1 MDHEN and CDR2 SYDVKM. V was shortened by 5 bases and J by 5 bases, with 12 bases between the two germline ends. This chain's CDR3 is CASSLYGETEAFF. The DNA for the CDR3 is TGTGCCAGCAGTCTGTATGGGGAGACTGAAGCTTTCTTT.

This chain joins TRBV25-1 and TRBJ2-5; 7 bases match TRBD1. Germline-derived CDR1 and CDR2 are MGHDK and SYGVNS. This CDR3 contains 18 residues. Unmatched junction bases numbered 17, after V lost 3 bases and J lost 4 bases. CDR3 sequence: CASSDAPTGTAGGETQYF. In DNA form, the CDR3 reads TGTGCCAGCAGTGACGCTCCAACCGGGACAGCAGGCGGAGAGACCCAGTACTTC.

CDR3 amino acids: CASSGGAKNIQYF. CDR3 nucleotide sequence: TGTGCCAGCAGCGGGGGAGCCAAAAACATTCAGTACTTC. The V gene is TRBV6-5, the J gene TRBJ2-4; D may be TRBD2 (6 bases). The CDR3 spans 13 residues. The germline V gene encodes CDR1 MNHEY and CDR2 SVGAGI. Trimming took 6 bases from V and 0 from J, leaving 6 bases between them.

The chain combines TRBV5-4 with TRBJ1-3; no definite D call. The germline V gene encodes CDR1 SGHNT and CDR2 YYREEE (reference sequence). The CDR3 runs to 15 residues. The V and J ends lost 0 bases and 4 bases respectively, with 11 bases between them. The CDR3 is CASSLDGSLGNTIYF. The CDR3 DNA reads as TGTGCCAGCAGCTTGGACGGGAGTTTAGGAAACACCATATATTTT. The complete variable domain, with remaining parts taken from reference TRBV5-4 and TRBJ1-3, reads ETGVTQSPTHLIKTRGQQVTLRCSSQSGHNTVSWYQQALGQGPQFIFQYYREEENGRGNFPPRFSGLQFPNYSSELNVNALELDDSALYLCASSLDGSLGNTIYFGEGSWLTVV.

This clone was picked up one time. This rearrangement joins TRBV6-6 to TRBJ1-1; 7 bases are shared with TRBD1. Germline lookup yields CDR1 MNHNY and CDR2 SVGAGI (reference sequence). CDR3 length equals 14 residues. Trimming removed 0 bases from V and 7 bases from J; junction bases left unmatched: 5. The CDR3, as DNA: TGTGCCAGCAGTTACTCGGTGACAGGGCATGAAGCTTTCTTT. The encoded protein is CASSYSVTGHEAFF.

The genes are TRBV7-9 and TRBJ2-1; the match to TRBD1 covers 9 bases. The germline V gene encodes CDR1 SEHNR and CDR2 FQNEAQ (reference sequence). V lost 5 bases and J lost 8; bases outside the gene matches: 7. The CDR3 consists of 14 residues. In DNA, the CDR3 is TGTGCCAGCAGCCCGAGGGACAGGGTATATGAGCAGTTCTTC. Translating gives CASSPRDRVYEQFF.

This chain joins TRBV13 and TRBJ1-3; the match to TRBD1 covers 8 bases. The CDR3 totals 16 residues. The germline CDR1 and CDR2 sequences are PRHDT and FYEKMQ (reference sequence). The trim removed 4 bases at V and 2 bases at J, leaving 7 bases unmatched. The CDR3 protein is CASSYDRGETGNTIYF. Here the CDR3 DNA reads TGTGCCAGCAGCTACGACAGGGGCGAGACTGGAAACACCATATATTTT. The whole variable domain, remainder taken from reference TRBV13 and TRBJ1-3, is AAGVIQSPRHLIKEKRETATLKCYPIPRHDTVYWYQQGPGQDPQFLISFYEKMQSDKGSIPDRFSAQQFSDYHSELNMSSLELGDSALYFCASSYDRGETGNTIYFGEGSWLTVV.

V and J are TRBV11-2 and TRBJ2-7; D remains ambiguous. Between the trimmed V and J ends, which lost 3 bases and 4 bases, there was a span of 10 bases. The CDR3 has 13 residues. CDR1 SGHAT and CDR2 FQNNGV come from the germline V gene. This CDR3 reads CASSFLISYEQYF. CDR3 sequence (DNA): TGTGCCAGCAGCTTCCTAATATCTTACGAGCAGTACTTC. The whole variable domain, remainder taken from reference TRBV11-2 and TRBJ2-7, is EAGVAQSPRYKIIEKRQSVAFWCNPISGHATLYWYQQILGQGPKLLIQFQNNGVVDDSQLPKDRFSAERLKGVDSTLKIQPAKLEDSAVYLCASSFLISYEQYFGPGTRLTVT.

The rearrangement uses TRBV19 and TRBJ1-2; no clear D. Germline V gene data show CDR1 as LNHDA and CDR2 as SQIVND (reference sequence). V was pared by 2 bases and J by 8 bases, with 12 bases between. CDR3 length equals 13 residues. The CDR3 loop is CASSITATGGYTF. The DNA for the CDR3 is TGTGCCAGTAGTATAACGGCCACGGGGGGCTACACCTTC.

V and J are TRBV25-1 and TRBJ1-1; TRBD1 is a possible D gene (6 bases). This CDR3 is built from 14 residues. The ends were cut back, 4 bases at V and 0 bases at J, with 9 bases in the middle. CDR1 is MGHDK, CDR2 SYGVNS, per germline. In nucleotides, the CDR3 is TGTGCCAGCAGTGCGGACAGTCTGAACACTGAAGCTTTCTTT. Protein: CASSADSLNTEAFF. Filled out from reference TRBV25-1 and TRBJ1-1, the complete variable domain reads EADIYQTPRYLVIGTGKKITLECSQTMGHDKMYWYQQDPGMELHLIHYSYGVNSTEKGDLSSESTVSRIRTEHFPLTLESARPSHTSQYLCASSADSLNTEAFFGQGTRLTVV.

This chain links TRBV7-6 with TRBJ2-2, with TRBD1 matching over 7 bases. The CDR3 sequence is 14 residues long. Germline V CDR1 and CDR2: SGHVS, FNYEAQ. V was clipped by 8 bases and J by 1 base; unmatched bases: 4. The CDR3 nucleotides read TGTGCCAGCCAGGGGGACAGGAACACCGGGGAGCTGTTTTTT. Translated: CASQGDRNTGELFF.

DNA of the CDR3: TGCAGCGTCGGGACAGAATATGGCTACACCTTC. This gives the protein CSVGTEYGYTF. The chain has TRBV29-1 and TRBJ1-2; 7 nucleotides line up with TRBD1. CDR1 is SQVTM, CDR2 ANQGSEA, per germline. V shed 6 bases and J 5 bases; nucleotides not matched to a gene: 3. This CDR3 comprises 11 residues.

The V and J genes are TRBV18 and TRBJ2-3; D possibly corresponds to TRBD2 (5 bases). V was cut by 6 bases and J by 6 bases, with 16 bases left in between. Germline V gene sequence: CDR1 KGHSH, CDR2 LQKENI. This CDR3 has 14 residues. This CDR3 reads CASSPREVADTQYF. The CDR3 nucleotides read TGTGCCAGCTCTCCGAGAGAGGTAGCGGATACGCAGTATTTT.

The CDR3 loop reads CAWSPWGGAGFFYGYTF. CDR3 nucleotides: TGTGCCTGGAGTCCCTGGGGGGGGGCAGGCTTCTTTTATGGCTACACCTTC. The chain recombines TRBV30 with TRBJ1-2; D perhaps matches TRBD1 (6 bases). Germline assignment: CDR1 GTSNPN and CDR2 SVGIG (reference sequence). The CDR3 is 17 residues long. Trimming cost V 2 bases and J 5 bases, with 24 bases left between them. The full variable domain, with the rest looked up from reference TRBV30 and TRBJ1-2, is SQTIHQWPATLVQPVGSPLSLECTVEGTSNPNLYWYRQAAGRGLQLLFYSVGIGQISSEVPQNLSASRPQDRQFILSSKKLLLSDSGFYLCAWSPWGGAGFFYGYTFGSGTRLTVV.

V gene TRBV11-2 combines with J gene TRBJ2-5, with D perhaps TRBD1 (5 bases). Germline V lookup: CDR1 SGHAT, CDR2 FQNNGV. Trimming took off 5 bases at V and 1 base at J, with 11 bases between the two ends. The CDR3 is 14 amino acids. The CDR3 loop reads CASSNVRGQETQYF. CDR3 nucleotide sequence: TGTGCCAGCAGCAACGTAAGGGGCCAAGAGACCCAGTACTTC.

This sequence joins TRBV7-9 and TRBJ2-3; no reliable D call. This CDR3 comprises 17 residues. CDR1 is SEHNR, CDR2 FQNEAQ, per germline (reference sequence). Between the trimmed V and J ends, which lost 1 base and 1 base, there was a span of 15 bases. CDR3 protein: CASSLGYRTLGTDTQYF. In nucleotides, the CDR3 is TGTGCCAGCAGCTTAGGTTACCGTACCTTAGGCACAGATACGCAGTATTTT.

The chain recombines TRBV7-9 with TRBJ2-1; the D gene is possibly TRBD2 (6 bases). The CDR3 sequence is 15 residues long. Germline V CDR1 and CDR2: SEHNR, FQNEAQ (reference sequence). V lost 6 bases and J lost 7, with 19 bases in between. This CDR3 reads CASSPRQGLRNEQFF. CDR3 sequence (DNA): TGTGCCAGCAGTCCCCGTCAGGGACTCCGTAATGAGCAGTTCTTC.

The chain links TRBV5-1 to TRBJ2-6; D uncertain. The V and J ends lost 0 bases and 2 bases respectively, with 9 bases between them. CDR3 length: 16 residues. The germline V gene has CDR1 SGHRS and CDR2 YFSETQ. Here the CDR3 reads CASSLALGPGANVLTF. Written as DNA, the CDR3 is TGCGCCAGCAGCTTGGCCCTAGGCCCTGGGGCCAACGTCCTGACTTTC.

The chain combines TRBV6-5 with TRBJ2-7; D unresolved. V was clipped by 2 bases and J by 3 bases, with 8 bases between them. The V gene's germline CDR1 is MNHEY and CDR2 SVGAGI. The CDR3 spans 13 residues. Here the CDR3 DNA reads TGTGCCAGCAGTTACGGCCAGTTCTACGAGCAGTACTTC. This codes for CASSYGQFYEQYF.

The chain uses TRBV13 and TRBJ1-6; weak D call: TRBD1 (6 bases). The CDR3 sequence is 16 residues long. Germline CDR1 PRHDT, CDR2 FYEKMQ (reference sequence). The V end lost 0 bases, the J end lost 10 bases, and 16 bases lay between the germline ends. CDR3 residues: CASSLGGGQGSSPLHF. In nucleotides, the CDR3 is TGTGCCAGCAGCTTAGGCGGGGGGCAGGGGTCCTCACCCCTCCACTTT.

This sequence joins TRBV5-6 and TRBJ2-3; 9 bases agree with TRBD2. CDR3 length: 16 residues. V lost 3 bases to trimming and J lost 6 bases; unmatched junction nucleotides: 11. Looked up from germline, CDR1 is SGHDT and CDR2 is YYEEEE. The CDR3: CASSYPETSGGDTQYF. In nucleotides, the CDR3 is TGTGCCAGCAGCTACCCTGAGACTAGCGGTGGGGATACGCAGTATTTT.